Described below is a single TCR beta chain sequence and its context. The CDR3 is 14 amino acids. V gave up 8 bases and J gave up 0 bases; unmatched junction bases: 4. The germline gives CDR1 MNHEY, CDR2 SVGAGI. The data originate from a study of T cell responses to AZD1222 COVID-19 vaccine. Clones were sequenced by immunoSEQ multiplex PCR, and TCRdb holds only the in-frame ones, with some missing. This repertoire shows roughly 200,000 clones, about 91% found once; its top ten account for 6% to 8.5%. V gene TRBV6-5 combines with J gene TRBJ1-2; 9 nucleotides line up with TRBD1. The sample consisted of peripheral blood, taken on day 0 of AZD1222 vaccination. The TCR originated in an adult in good health. The CDR3 protein is CASRDRVPNYGYTF. In DNA form, the CDR3 reads TGTGCCAGCCGGGACAGGGTCCCTAACTATGGCTACACCTTC.